The 21 T cell receptor beta chains below all came from one sample that was sequenced in a study of cytomegalovirus exposure and HLA in healthy donors listed by TCRdb under 2017. The method was the immunoSEQ multiplex PCR assay. The multiplex PCR relied on a mix of 60 forward primers for TCR Vbeta segments and 13 reverse primers for TCR Jbeta segments. Imported from immuneACCESS, the table was reduced by TCRdb to in-frame sequences with V and J called. These copies leave out some clones; in studies compared against another copy, an unresolved V gene accounts for under half, and the cause of the remainder is not known. This sample is represented by 150,000 to 200,000 clones; more than 75% of them were singletons. Clones ranked in the top ten supply approximately 1.5% of the sample. The sequencing input was PBMCs. The source of these receptors is a woman aged 18-35 years in good health and CMV-seronegative.

The chain uses TRBV7-9 and TRBJ2-7; TRBD2 is a possible D gene (6 bases). CDR1 is SEHNR, CDR2 FQNEAQ, per germline (reference sequence). V lost 0 bases and J 4 bases, leaving 13 bases between the germline ends. CDR3 size: 15 residues. The CDR3 protein is CASSLAGGPRYEQYF. CDR3 in DNA: TGTGCCAGCAGCTTAGCGGGAGGCCCTCGGTACGAGCAGTACTTC. Complete variable domain (other parts from reference TRBV7-9 and TRBJ2-7): DTGVSQNPRHKITKRGQNVTFRCDPISEHNRLYWYRQTLGQGPEFLTYFQNEAQLEKSRLLSDRFSAERPKGSFSTLEIQRTEQGDSAMYLCASSLAGGPRYEQYFGPGTRLTVT.

The rearrangement links TRBV9 to TRBJ2-7; 10 bases map to TRBD2. V lost 8 bases to trimming and J lost 5 bases; unmatched junction nucleotides: 13. The CDR3 consists of 15 residues. Germline V gene data show CDR1 as SGDLS and CDR2 as YYNGEE. CDR3 nucleotide sequence: TGTGCCAGGATCCACTATAGCGGGAGGAGGGACGAGCAGTACTTC. It yields the protein CARIHYSGRRDEQYF.

This clone appeared a few times. The rearrangement joins TRBV27 to TRBJ2-7, with D possibly TRBD1 on 5 matching bases. CDR3 length equals 14 residues. V was cut by 5 bases and J by 2 bases, with 13 bases left in between. Germline V lookup: CDR1 MNHEY, CDR2 SMNVEV (reference sequence). The CDR3 is CASSTGPGPYEQYF. DNA for the CDR3: TGTGCCAGCAGTACCGGACCAGGGCCCTACGAGCAGTACTTC.

This CDR3 reads CASRAFSTDTQYF. The DNA of the CDR3 is TGTGCCAGCAGGGCCTTTAGCACAGATACGCAGTATTTT. This chain links TRBV6-5 with TRBJ2-3; D gene unclear. Germline CDR1 is MNHEY and CDR2 is SVGAGI. CDR3 size: 13 residues. The V gene lost 6 bases and the J gene lost 0 bases, with 7 bases spanning the gap.

This chain connects TRBV28 to TRBJ1-2, with unresolved D. CDR3 length: 12 amino acids. With 7 bases removed from V and 10 bases from J, the gap between germline ends came to 16 bases. Germline V gene lookup returns CDR1 MDHEN and CDR2 SYDVKM. CDR3 residues: CASNGVLPAYTF. The CDR3 coding sequence is TGTGCCAGCAACGGGGTTTTGCCCGCCTACACCTTC.

V is TRBV5-8 and J is TRBJ2-1; tentatively, D is TRBD1 (6 bases). This CDR3 has 14 residues. The V gene lost 5 bases and the J gene lost 5 bases, with 14 bases spanning the gap. Per germline, CDR1 SGHTS and CDR2 YDEGEE. The CDR3 sequence is CASSLGAGDNEQFF. The CDR3 coding sequence is TGTGCCAGCAGTCTGGGGGCAGGGGACAATGAGCAGTTCTTC.

This chain uses TRBV15 with TRBJ2-7; D might be TRBD2 (6 bases). CDR3 size: 13 residues. The V and J ends lost 9 bases and 1 base respectively, with 13 bases between them. From germline, CDR1 is LNHNV and CDR2 YYDKDF (reference sequence). This chain's CDR3 is CATRPGGSYEQYF. DNA of the CDR3: TGTGCCACTAGACCCGGGGGATCCTACGAGCAGTACTTC.

The V gene is TRBV28, the J gene TRBJ1-1, with TRBD1 identical over 7 bases. Trimming removed 6 bases from V and 1 base from J; junction bases left unmatched: 8. CDR3 length: 15 residues. Germline CDR1 and CDR2: MDHEN and SYDVKM. CDR3 residues: CASRPDRAQNTEAFF. In DNA form, the CDR3 reads TGTGCCAGCAGGCCCGACAGGGCCCAGAACACTGAAGCTTTCTTT.

This clone has only a few counts. The chain links TRBV10-3 to TRBJ2-3; tentative D call: TRBD2 (6 bases). Germline values: CDR1 ENHRY, CDR2 SYGVKD. CDR3 size: 13 residues. Trimming cost V 6 bases and J 3 bases, with 10 bases left between them. The CDR3 DNA is TGTGCCATCAGGGCGGAGGGGACAGATACGCAGTATTTT. Its protein is CAIRAEGTDTQYF.

V usage is TRBV19 and J usage is TRBJ2-1; 11 nucleotides line up with TRBD2. The ends lost 1 base at V and 8 bases at J; junction bases unmatched: 4. CDR3 length: 15 residues. Germline CDR1 reads LNHDA; CDR2 reads SQIVND (reference sequence). This CDR3 is CASSIGLAGGDEQFF. CDR3 DNA: TGTGCCAGTAGTATAGGTCTAGCGGGGGGAGATGAGCAGTTCTTC.

J is TRBJ1-2 and V is TRBV27, with D maybe TRBD1 (5 bases). With 6 bases removed from V and 0 bases from J, the gap between germline ends came to 11 bases. The CDR3 runs to 14 residues. Germline V CDR1 and CDR2: MNHEY, SMNVEV (reference sequence). The CDR3: CASSLDRSNYGYTF. The DNA for the CDR3 is TGTGCCAGCAGCTTAGACAGATCTAACTATGGCTACACCTTC.

The chain combines TRBV27 with TRBJ2-7; maybe TRBD2 (6 bases). The CDR3 is 15 residues long. CDR1 and CDR2 (germline): MNHEY, SMNVEV (reference sequence). V was cut by 0 bases and J by 0 bases, with 9 bases left in between. The CDR3 DNA reads as TGTGCCAGCAGTTTATCTAGCGGCGCCTCCTACGAGCAGTACTTC. Encoded protein: CASSLSSGASYEQYF.

The rearrangement joins TRBV5-4 to TRBJ2-7; D is possibly TRBD1 (5 bases). The CDR3 is 14 residues long. The germline CDR1 and CDR2 sequences are SGHNT and YYREEE (reference sequence). With 3 bases removed from V and 3 bases from J, the gap between germline ends came to 13 bases. The CDR3 is CASSSQGNIYEQYF. In DNA, the CDR3 is TGTGCCAGCAGCTCTCAGGGTAATATCTACGAGCAGTACTTC.

The rearrangement joins TRBV11-2 to TRBJ2-5; 7 positions match TRBD1. This CDR3 region has 12 residues. Trimming at V came to 4 bases and at J to 9 bases, leaving 5 bases not matched to a gene. Germline V gene data show CDR1 as SGHAT and CDR2 as FQNNGV. The CDR3 DNA reads TGTGCCAGCAGCTCGGTCCAGGGGGCCCAGTACTTC. Protein sequence: CASSSVQGAQYF.

This chain joins TRBV7-8 and TRBJ1-1; D might be TRBD1 (5 bases). The CDR3 is 15 amino acids. Trimming removed 5 bases from V and 0 bases from J, with 13 bases in between. Germline V gene sequence: CDR1 SGHVS, CDR2 FQNEAQ. The CDR3 region is CASSPGTSMNTEAFF. Here the CDR3 DNA reads TGTGCCAGCAGCCCTGGGACTTCAATGAACACTGAAGCTTTCTTT. Full variable domain (remainder filled in from reference TRBV7-8 and TRBJ1-1): GAGVSQSPRYKVAKRGQDVALRCDPISGHVSLFWYQQALGQGPEFLTYFQNEAQLDKSGLPSDRFFAERPEGSVSTLKIQRTQQEDSAVYLCASSPGTSMNTEAFFGQGTRLTVV.

This clone appeared once. The chain has TRBV6-6 and TRBJ2-7, with D tentatively TRBD2 (5 bases). CDR3 length equals 13 residues. Between the trimmed V and J ends, which lost 1 base and 7 bases, there was a span of 11 bases. CDR1 and CDR2 from the germline V gene are MNHNY and SVGAGI (reference sequence). The chain's CDR3 is CASSYFLSGEQYF. CDR3 bases: TGTGCCAGCAGTTACTTTCTTTCGGGGGAGCAGTACTTC.

The chain is built from TRBV5-4 and TRBJ2-7; TRBD1 matches at 7 bases. Germline V lookup: CDR1 SGHNT, CDR2 YYREEE (reference sequence). V lost 3 bases, J lost 3 bases, and 0 bases stayed unmatched. The CDR3 covers 12 residues. The CDR3: CASSWDSYEQYF. The CDR3 bases are TGTGCCAGCAGCTGGGACAGCTACGAGCAGTACTTC. Full variable domain (rest looked up from reference TRBV5-4 and TRBJ2-7): ETGVTQSPTHLIKTRGQQVTLRCSSQSGHNTVSWYQQALGQGPQFIFQYYREEENGRGNFPPRFSGLQFPNYSSELNVNALELDDSALYLCASSWDSYEQYFGPGTRLTVT.

The chain is built from TRBV19 and TRBJ2-2; 12 bases are a match to TRBD1. The CDR3 is 14 amino acids. Germline-derived CDR1 and CDR2 are LNHDA and SQIVND (reference sequence). V lost 9 bases to trimming and J lost 4 bases; unmatched junction nucleotides: 3. CDR3 in amino acids: CASRGQGATGELFF. CDR3 sequence (DNA): TGTGCCAGCCGGGGACAGGGGGCCACCGGGGAGCTGTTTTTT.

The chain recombines TRBV2 with TRBJ1-1, with D uncertain. V lost 9 bases to trimming and J lost 2 bases, with 7 bases between them. Germline V gene sequence: CDR1 SNHLY, CDR2 FYNNEI. The CDR3 loop spans 11 amino acids. As DNA, the CDR3 is TGTGCCAGTGCCTACAACACTGAAGCTTTCTTT. The encoded protein is CASAYNTEAFF.

Worth noting for this clone: The identical CDR3 is also encoded by other nucleotide sequences in the sample. V is TRBV7-9 and J is TRBJ1-3; D unclear. This CDR3 region has 15 residues. Germline values: CDR1 SEHNR, CDR2 FQNEAQ (reference sequence). Trimming left V 1 base short and J 0 bases short, with 7 bases between. Here the CDR3 DNA reads TGTGCCAGCAGCTTAGGACGGAGCTCTGGAAACACCATATATTTT. It codes for CASSLGRSSGNTIYF.

This clone has a single count. This sequence joins TRBV6-5 and TRBJ2-7, with TRBD1 matching over 9 bases. Trimming removed 6 bases from V and 3 bases from J; junction bases left unmatched: 3. The CDR3 has 13 amino acids. Germline V gene sequence: CDR1 MNHEY, CDR2 SVGAGI. The DNA for the CDR3 is TGTGCCAGCAGACTGACAGGGGGCTACGAGCAGTACTTC. This encodes CASRLTGGYEQYF.